This T cell receptor (beta chain) stems from a study of blood T cells in healthy people across ages. Study-level points and caveats: Higher diversity and more naive CD4+ cells were features of long-lived donors, compared to aged donors.

Ranging in age from roughly 6 to 100, the donors were healthy Caucasian individuals from Russia. The authors isolated at least 7 million PBMCs per sample. On this clonotype itself: Its antigen is not identified.

It was with a sample-barcoded 5' primer and a J-beta primer mix that a second PCR of roughly 7 to 11 cycles was run. TCRdb used MiXCR to reprocess the 5' RACE reads, holding one entry per CDR3 protein. Of over 700,000 distinct CDR3 sequences listed, about 25% are singletons. CDR3 length: 15 residues. Germline V gene lookup returns CDR1 LGHDT and CDR2 YNNKEL (reference sequence). The data also belong to a second study, concerning T cells of mothers and their children. As that study records: Unrelated mother-child pairs always had slightly, but never significantly, lower normalized overlap than related pairs.

The chain employs TRBV3-1 and TRBJ2-5, with D possibly TRBD1 on 6 matching bases. The J call may be incorrect, as the DNA end agrees better with TRBJ2-7. Sequenced: blood. The clonotype was recovered from a boy younger than 18 in good health. CDR3 sequence: CASSQDLRGGYEQYF. In nucleotides, the CDR3 is TGTGCCAGCAGCCAAGATCTCAGGGGCGGCTACGAGCAGTACTTC.